This T cell receptor beta chain was recovered during a study of neurological immune-mediated disorders (dated by TCRdb to the late 2010s). About the investigation overall: Among the approximately 35 multiple sclerosis patients, relapsing-remitting MS accounted for approximately 30 and secondary progressive MS accounted for 3. Using UMI-based sequencing, the study compared peripheral blood TCR-beta repertoires from patients with HTLV-I-associated myelopathy (HAM/TSP), patients with multiple sclerosis, and healthy controls. Alongside PBMC samples, the set of some 100 TCR-beta libraries contained longitudinal samples, technical triplicates, and paired CD4+ and CD8+ T-cell subsets that had been sorted. Of the approximately 66 subjects in the cohort, approximately 15 were HAM/TSP patients, about 34 were multiple sclerosis patients, and approximately 20 were healthy controls. The paper as a whole reports these results and caveats: The MS cluster was not associated with any clinical or MRI features, and the authors stated that larger cohorts are needed. Phylogenetic analysis grouped repertoires from 18 of 34 MS patients into a cluster of related CDR3 sequences, suggesting a possible repertoire-level signature. No identical CDR3 amino acid sequences were shared among expanded clones across subjects, suggesting private TCR-beta repertoires in all groups. TCR clonal expansion was greatest in HAM/TSP patients and smallest in MS patients, who ranked below even healthy controls.

The CDR3 contains 13 residues, cysteine and phenylalanine counted. This entry keeps only the CDR3 DNA: 39 bases, framed from base 1. Trimming at the junction amounts to 6 bases on V and 5 bases on J, and the germline ends lie 13 bases apart. For CDR1 and CDR2, the germline V gene lists WSHSY and SAAADI. Unsorted PBMC libraries were generated from 2 million PBMCs stored in RNAlater at -80 °C until RNA extraction. Multiple sclerosis patients were enrolled in a US clinical protocol under which disease progression was evaluated by magnetic resonance imaging. Peripheral blood was subjected to Ficoll-Hypaque density gradient centrifugation to isolate PBMCs, which were then cryopreserved in liquid nitrogen. This clonotype was counted between two and nine times. It has no known antigen specificity. Within one base of it there is no much larger clone, and no base qualities were kept. To synthesize cDNA, template-switch 5'RACE was performed with a primer carrying a 10-nucleotide random unique molecular identifier so that each TCR transcript was tagged. Each sequencing run produced over 170 million TCR-beta sequences covering 15-18 subjects. Total RNA was extracted with the RNeasy kit. TCR-beta VDJ regions were amplified with primers for the TCR constant region and the 5'RACE anchor, using the KAPA Real-time Library Amplification kit. A first PCR added sample indexes and Illumina adaptors, and a second PCR then raised library yield. After purification with Ampure beads, the TCR product of roughly 650 bp was size-selected on a 2% E-gel SizeSelection system. Before pooling, libraries had their quality checked on a Bioanalyzer, their concentration measured with Qubit, and their quantity determined with the Kapa Library Quantification kit. Libraries were sequenced paired-end 2 x 150 bp on an Illumina HiSeq 2500. To increase sequence diversity, about 25-31% phiX was spiked into each library pool. The authors' analysis ran thus. The UMI-based MiGEC pipeline processed quality-filtered reads and removed over 75% of raw TCR sequences during error correction. VDJ genes were aligned to IMGT germline references, and each clonotype was defined by a unique CDR3 amino acid sequence together with V-J genes. Clonal expansion, Shannon diversity and CDR3 relatedness (CalcPairwiseDistances, ClusterSamples) were evaluated with VDJtools, and phylogenetic trees were built with CLCbio workbench. Expanded clones were defined as having at least 8 unique UMIs, based on coefficient-of-variation modelling across technical triplicates. TCRdb applied fastp at Q25 and MiXCR to the public reads, then kept only in-frame beta chains. One record per CDR3 amino acid sequence lists the most common genes and DNA. These V and J calls are TCRdb output, not the study's own analysis. Counted in this sample were 50,000 or so distinct CDR3 sequences; around 4% of them appeared once. The top ten hold approximately 5.9% of the sample.

The sequence is built from TRBV10-2 and TRBJ2-5, with the D gene not confidently named. This TCR came from a man in his sixties with multiple sclerosis. Sequenced input: PBMCs. The sequence in DNA is TGCGCCAGCAGGGACCTAGGAATGGAGACCCAGTACTTC. Translated, it reads CASRDLGMETQYF.